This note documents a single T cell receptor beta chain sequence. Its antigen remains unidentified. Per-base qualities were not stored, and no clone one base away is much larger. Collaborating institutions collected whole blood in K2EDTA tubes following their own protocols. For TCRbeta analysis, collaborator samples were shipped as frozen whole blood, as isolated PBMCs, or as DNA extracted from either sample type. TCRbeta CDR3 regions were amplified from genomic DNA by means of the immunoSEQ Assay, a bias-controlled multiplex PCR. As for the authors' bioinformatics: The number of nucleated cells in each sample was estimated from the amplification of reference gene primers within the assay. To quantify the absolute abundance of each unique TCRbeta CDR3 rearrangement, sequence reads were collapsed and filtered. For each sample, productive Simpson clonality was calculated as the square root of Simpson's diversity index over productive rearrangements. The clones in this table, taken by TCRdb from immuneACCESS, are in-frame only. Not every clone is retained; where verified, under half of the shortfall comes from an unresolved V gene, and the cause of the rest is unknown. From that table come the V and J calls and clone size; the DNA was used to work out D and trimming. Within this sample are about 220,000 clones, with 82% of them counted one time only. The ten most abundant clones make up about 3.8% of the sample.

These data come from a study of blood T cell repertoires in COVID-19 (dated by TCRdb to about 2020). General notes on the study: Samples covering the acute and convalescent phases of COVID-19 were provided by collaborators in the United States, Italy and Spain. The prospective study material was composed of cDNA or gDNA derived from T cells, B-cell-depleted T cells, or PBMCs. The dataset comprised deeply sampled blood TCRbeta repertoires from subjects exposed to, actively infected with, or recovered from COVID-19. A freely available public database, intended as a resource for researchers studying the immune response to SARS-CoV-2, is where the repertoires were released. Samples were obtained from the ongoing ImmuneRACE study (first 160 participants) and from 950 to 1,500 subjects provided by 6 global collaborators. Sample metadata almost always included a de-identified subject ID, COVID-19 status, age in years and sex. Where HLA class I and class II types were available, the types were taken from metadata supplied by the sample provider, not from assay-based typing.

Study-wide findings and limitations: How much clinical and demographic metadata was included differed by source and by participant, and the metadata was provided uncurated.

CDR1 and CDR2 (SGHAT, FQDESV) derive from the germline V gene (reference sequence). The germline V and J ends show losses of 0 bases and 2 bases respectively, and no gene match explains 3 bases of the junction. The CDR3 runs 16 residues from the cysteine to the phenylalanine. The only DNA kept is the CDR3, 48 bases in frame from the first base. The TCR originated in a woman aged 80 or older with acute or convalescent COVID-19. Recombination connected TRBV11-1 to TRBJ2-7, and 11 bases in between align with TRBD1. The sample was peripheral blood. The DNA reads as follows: TGTGCCAGCAGCTTAGCCGGGACAGGGGGGCCCTACGAGCAGTACTTC. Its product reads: CASSLAGTGGPYEQYF.